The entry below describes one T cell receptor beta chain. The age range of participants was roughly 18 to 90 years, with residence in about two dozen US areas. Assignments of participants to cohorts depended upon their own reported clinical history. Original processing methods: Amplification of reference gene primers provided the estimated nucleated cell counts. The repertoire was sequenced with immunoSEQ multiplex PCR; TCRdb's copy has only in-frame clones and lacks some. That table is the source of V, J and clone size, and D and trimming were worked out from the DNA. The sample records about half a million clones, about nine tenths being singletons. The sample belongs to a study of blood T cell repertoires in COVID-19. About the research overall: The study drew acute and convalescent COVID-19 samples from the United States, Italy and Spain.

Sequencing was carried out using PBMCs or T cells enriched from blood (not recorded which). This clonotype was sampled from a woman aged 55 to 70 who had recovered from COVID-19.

For the CDR3, the DNA is TGTGCCAGCAGTCGAGAGACATTGAGCTCTGGAAACACCATATATTTT. Protein: CASSRETLSSGNTIYF. The gene calls are TRBV2 and TRBJ1-3; the D is unclear. The CDR3 is made up of 16 amino acids. V was cut by 5 bases and J by 0 bases, with 14 bases left in between. The germline V gene has CDR1 SNHLY and CDR2 FYNNEI.